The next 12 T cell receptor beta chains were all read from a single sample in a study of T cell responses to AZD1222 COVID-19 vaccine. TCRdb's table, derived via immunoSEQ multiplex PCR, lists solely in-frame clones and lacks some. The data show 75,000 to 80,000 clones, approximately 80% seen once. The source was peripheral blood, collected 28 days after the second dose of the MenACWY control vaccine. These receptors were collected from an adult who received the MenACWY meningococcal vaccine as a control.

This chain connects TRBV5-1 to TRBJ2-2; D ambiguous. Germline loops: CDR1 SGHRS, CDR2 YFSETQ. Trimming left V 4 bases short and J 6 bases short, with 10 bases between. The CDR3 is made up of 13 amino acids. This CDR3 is CASSPLVAGELFF. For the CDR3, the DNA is TGCGCCAGCAGCCCTCTAGTGGCCGGGGAGCTGTTTTTT.

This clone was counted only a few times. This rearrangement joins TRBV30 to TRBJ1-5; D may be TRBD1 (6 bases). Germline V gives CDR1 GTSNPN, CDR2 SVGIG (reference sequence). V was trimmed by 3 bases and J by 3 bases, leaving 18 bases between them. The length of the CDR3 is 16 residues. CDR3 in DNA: TGTGCCTGGAGCCGGGGCAGGGGAGGGGACAATCAGCCCCAGCATTTT. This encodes CAWSRGRGGDNQPQHF.

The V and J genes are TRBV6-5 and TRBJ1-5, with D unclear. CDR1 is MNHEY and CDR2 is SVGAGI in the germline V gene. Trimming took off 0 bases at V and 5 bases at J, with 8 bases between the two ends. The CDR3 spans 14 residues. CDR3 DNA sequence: TGTGCCAGCAGTTACTCGTACGGGGATCAGCCCCAGCATTTT. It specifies CASSYSYGDQPQHF.

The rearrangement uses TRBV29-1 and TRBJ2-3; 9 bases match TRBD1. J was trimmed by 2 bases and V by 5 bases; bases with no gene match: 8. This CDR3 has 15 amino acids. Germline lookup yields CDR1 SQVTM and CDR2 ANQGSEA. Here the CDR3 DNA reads TGCAGCGTTACCAAAGGACAGGGGCACACAGATACGCAGTATTTT. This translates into CSVTKGQGHTDTQYF.

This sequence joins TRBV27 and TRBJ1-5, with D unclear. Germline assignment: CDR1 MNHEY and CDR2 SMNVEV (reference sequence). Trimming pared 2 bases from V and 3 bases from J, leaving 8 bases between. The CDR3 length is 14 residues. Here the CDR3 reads CASSLTGFNQPQHF. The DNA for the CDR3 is TGTGCCAGCAGTTTAACGGGATTCAATCAGCCCCAGCATTTT.

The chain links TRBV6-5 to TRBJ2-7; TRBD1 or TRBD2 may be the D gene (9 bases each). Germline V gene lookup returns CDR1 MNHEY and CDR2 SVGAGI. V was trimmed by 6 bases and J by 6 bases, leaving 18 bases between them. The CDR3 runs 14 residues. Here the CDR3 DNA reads TGTGCCAGCAGACAGGGGGCGGGGGGGTCCGAGCAGTACTTC. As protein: CASRQGAGGSEQYF.

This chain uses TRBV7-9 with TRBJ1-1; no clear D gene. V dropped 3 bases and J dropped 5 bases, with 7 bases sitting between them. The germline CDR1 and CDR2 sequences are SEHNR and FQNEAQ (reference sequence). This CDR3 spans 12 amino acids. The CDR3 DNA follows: TGTGCCAGCAGCTTTGGGAATACTGAAGCTTTCTTT. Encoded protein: CASSFGNTEAFF.

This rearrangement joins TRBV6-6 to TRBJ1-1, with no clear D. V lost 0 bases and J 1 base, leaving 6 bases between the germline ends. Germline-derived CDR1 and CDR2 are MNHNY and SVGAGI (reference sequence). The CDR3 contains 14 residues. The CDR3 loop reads CASSYSTRNTEAFF. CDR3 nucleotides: TGTGCCAGCAGTTACTCGACGAGGAACACTGAAGCTTTCTTT.

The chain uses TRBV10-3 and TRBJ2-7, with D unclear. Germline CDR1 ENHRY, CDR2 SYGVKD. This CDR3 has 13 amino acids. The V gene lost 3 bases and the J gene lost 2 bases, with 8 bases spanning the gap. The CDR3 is CAISEHAAYEQYF. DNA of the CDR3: TGTGCCATCAGTGAACACGCCGCCTACGAGCAGTACTTC.

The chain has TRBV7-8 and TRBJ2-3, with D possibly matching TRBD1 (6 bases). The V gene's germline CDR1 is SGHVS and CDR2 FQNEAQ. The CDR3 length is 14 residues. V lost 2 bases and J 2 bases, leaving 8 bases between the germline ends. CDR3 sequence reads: CASSLWGPTDTQYF. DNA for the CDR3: TGTGCCAGCAGCTTATGGGGGCCCACAGATACGCAGTATTTT.

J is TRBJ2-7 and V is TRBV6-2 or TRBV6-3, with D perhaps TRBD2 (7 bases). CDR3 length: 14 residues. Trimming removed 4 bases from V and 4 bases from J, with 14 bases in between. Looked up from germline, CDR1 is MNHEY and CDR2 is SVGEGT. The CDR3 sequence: CASSSLGGQYEQYF. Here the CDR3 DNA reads TGTGCCAGCAGTTCCCTCGGGGGGCAGTACGAGCAGTACTTC.

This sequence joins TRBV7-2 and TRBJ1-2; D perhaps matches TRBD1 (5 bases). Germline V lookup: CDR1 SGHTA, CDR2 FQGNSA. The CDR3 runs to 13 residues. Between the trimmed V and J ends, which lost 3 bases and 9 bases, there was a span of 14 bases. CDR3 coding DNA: TGTGCCAGCAGCTTCGGGACGGGGGGGAGCTACACCTTC. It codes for CASSFGTGGSYTF.